The present T cell receptor (beta chain) was sequenced within a study of siplizumab effects on memory and regulatory T cells. Study information: Mixed lymphocyte reactions ran in pairs, with siplizumab at roughly 1 ug/mL or without drug. General study results and limits: Where siplizumab was present, mappable alloreactive CD4+ clones averaged approximately 73% Treg-derived, compared with 26.9% in controls. With siplizumab, cumulative frequency of CD4+ memory-derived alloreactive sequences dropped significantly. The naive T cell population seemed more diverse than memory cells and seemed a major contributor to the alloresponse.

Kept together in coculture, the mixed lymphocyte reaction cells spent 5 to 7 days at 37°C. Produced via immunoSEQ multiplex PCR; TCRdb's table is partial and in-frame only. The table records 12,000 or so clones, around 43% of them present only once. With regard to this clone: Its antigen remains unknown. A much larger clone differs by one base, so this may be a read error. The sample has other DNA sequences that encode this CDR3 too.

Germline CDR1 reads SEHNR; CDR2 reads FQNEAQ (reference sequence). There are 15 residues in the CDR3. The sequenced sample consisted of CFSE-low (dividing) CD8+ T cells sorted from an allogeneic mixed lymphocyte reaction. This TCR derives from a human donor in good health; the cells came from an allogeneic mixed lymphocyte reaction. Some clones in this sample may be carry-over from other donors' samples. The chain carries TRBV7-9 and TRBJ1-1, with TRBD1 matching over 7 bases. The CDR3 region has the DNA TGTGCCAGCAGCTTAGTCCCAGGGGGATTTACTGAAGCCTTCTTT. This codes for CASSLVPGGFTEAFF.